Shown below are 9 T cell receptor beta chains from a single sample sequenced in a study of shared clonotypes between healthy human individuals. TCRdb keeps only in-frame clones here, not all; method: immunoSEQ multiplex PCR. The repertoire includes fewer than 600,000 clones, around three quarters of them detected once, and around 12% sits in the top ten. The sample comprised PBMCs. The receptors were sampled from a woman between 35 and 50 years old in good health. Some clones in this sample may be carry-over from other donors' samples.

This sequence joins TRBV4-1 and TRBJ2-7, with TRBD1 matching over 9 bases. The CDR3 length is 17 residues. Trimming took 1 base from V and 2 from J; bases not matched to a gene: 9. Germline V gives CDR1 MGHRA, CDR2 YSYEKL. CDR3 sequence (DNA): TGCGCCAGCAGCCAAGGGTTCCTGGGGACAGGGCCCTACGAGCAGTACTTC. It yields the protein CASSQGFLGTGPYEQYF.

This chain uses TRBV6-1 with TRBJ1-2, with 7 nucleotides matching TRBD1. This CDR3 is 15 amino acids long. V shed 2 bases, J shed 4 bases, and the junction held 7 bases outside the gene matches. Germline assignment: CDR1 MNHNS and CDR2 SASEGT. The CDR3 sequence: CASSERTGGFYGYTF. CDR3 nucleotide sequence: TGTGCCAGCAGTGAAAGGACAGGTGGTTTCTATGGCTACACCTTC.

The chain recombines TRBV7-2 with TRBJ2-1, with a weak D call TRBD1 (5 bases). V dropped 1 base and J dropped 7 bases, with 8 bases sitting between them. Germline loops: CDR1 SGHTA, CDR2 FQGNSA. The CDR3 totals 13 residues. The CDR3 loop reads CASSLGQMNEQFF. The DNA for the CDR3 is TGTGCCAGCAGCTTAGGACAGATGAATGAGCAGTTCTTC.

J is TRBJ2-2 and V is TRBV28, with 10 positions matching TRBD2. Germline loops: CDR1 MDHEN, CDR2 SYDVKM. This CDR3 contains 15 residues. The V segment lost 3 bases and the J segment 7 bases; nucleotides outside the gene matches: 5. This chain's CDR3 is CASSFSGLAVGELFF. Written as DNA, the CDR3 is TGTGCCAGCAGTTTCTCCGGACTAGCGGTCGGGGAGCTGTTTTTT.

This sequence joins TRBV6-7 and TRBJ2-6; D is ambiguous. TRBV6-7 is an ORF, and what it does is uncertain. The CDR3 loop spans 18 amino acids. Trimming removed 4 bases at V and 5 bases at J, with 21 bases between. This chain's CDR3 is CASSSHMHLQSRANVLTF. CDR3 in DNA: TGTGCCAGCAGTTCACACATGCATTTACAAAGTCGGGCCAACGTCCTGACTTTC.

The chain employs TRBV5-6 and TRBJ2-2; TRBD2 aligns across 7 bases. Germline CDR1 is SGHDT and CDR2 is YYEEEE. The length of the CDR3 is 15 residues. J was trimmed by 4 bases and V by 4 bases; bases with no gene match: 7. The CDR3 loop reads CASSRGLGLTGELFF. In DNA form, the CDR3 reads TGTGCCAGCAGCCGCGGACTAGGTCTCACCGGGGAGCTGTTTTTT.

This CDR3 reads CASSQGAGLSSYNEQFF. The CDR3 DNA reads as TGCGCCAGCAGCCAAGGAGCAGGGCTCTCGTCCTACAATGAGCAGTTCTTC. The V and J genes are TRBV4-1 and TRBJ2-1; TRBD1 is a possible D gene (5 bases). CDR1 and CDR2 from the germline V gene are MGHRA and YSYEKL. The CDR3 has 17 amino acids. Trimming took off 1 base at V and 1 base at J, with 14 bases between the two ends.

This clone has only a few counts. The CDR3 here is CSARGQPQHF. In DNA form, the CDR3 reads TGCAGTGCTAGAGGTCAGCCCCAGCATTTT. The chain has TRBV20-1 and TRBJ1-5; no clear D. Germline CDR1 and CDR2: DFQATT and SNEGSKA (reference sequence). With 1 base removed from V and 6 bases from J, the gap between germline ends came to 1 base. The CDR3 is 10 residues long.

V and J are TRBV18 and TRBJ2-5, with D perhaps matching TRBD1 (6 bases). CDR3 length: 15 amino acids. Germline CDR1 and CDR2: KGHSH and LQKENI. V gave up 1 base and J gave up 1 base, with 10 bases separating them. As DNA, the CDR3 is TGTGCCAGCTCACCACGACAGGAGATCCAAGAGACCCAGTACTTC. Translating it yields CASSPRQEIQETQYF.